A selection of T cell receptor beta chains follows, all from one sample in a study of blood T cell repertoires in COVID-19. The assay was immunoSEQ multiplex PCR, and TCRdb's table has in-frame clones only and misses some. The table records more than 95,000 clones, around 90% of them present only once. The material sequenced was peripheral blood. These receptors originate from a human donor in a cohort sampled during active COVID-19. Both conserved end residues are part of each CDR3. The D gene is left open where the match is weak. Some rows have no size entry. The others give once, few or many, or a class for an expanded clone.

clone_size,v_call,d_call,j_call,cdr3_aa,cdr3_nt
NA,TRBV6-5,NA,TRBJ2-1,CASSRLAEQFF,TGTGCCAGCAGTCGTCTAGCTGAGCAGTTCTTC
NA,TRBV28,NA,TRBJ1-5,CASSLVPGGNPQHF,TGTGCCAGCAGTTTAGTCCCGGGAGGGAATCCCCAGCATTTT
NA,TRBV7-9,NA,TRBJ2-2,CASSLGGLLTGELFF,TGTGCCAGCAGCTTAGGTGGACTGCTCACCGGGGAGCTGTTTTTT
once,TRBV2,TRBD1,TRBJ1-1,CASRPDRASEAFF,TGTGCCAGCAGGCCTGACAGGGCCAGTGAAGCTTTCTTT
NA,TRBV6-5,NA,TRBJ1-4,CASRATGPANEKLFF,TGTGCCAGCAGGGCTACAGGGCCTGCTAATGAAAAACTGTTTTTT
NA,TRBV19,TRBD1,TRBJ1-2,CASSMGDRTYGYTF,TGTGCCAGTAGTATGGGGGACAGGACATATGGCTACACCTTC
once,TRBV6-4,TRBD2,TRBJ2-1,CASSVLATSYNEQFF,TGTGCCAGCAGTGTACTAGCGACCTCCTACAATGAGCAGTTCTTC
once,TRBV6-1,TRBD1,TRBJ2-5,CASSEDPDRVQETQYF,TGTGCCAGCAGTGAAGACCCCGACAGGGTCCAAGAGACCCAGTACTTC
NA,TRBV2,TRBD1,TRBJ1-3,CASSVGQGSGNTIYF,TGTGCCAGCAGTGTTGGACAGGGCTCTGGAAACACCATATATTTT
NA,TRBV4-1,TRBD1,TRBJ1-6,CASSQRGTGLDSPLHF,TGCGCCAGCAGCCAAAGGGGGACAGGGCTCGATTCACCCCTCCACTTT
NA,TRBV19,TRBD2,TRBJ2-7,CASSTQSGGMQYF,TGTGCCAGTAGCACGCAAAGCGGGGGCATGCAGTACTTC
NA,TRBV6-6,TRBD1,TRBJ2-7,CASRGSGQGVKQYF,TGTGCCAGCCGTGGGAGCGGACAGGGTGTCAAGCAGTACTTC
NA,TRBV9,NA,TRBJ2-5,CASSVGGVGETQYF,TGTGCCAGCAGCGTAGGCGGGGTGGGGGAGACCCAGTACTTC
medium-sized,TRBV28,NA,TRBJ1-6,CASRGRDDRHRSPLHF,TGTGCCAGCAGAGGCCGCGACGACAGGCATCGTTCACCCCTCCACTTT
NA,TRBV5-6,NA,TRBJ1-1,CASRSLALGQPGSNTEAFF,TGTGCCAGCAGGAGCTTGGCGCTTGGGCAGCCCGGCAGCAACACTGAAGCTTTCTTT